The T cell receptor beta chain described here comes from a study of blood T cell repertoires in COVID-19. Method: immunoSEQ multiplex PCR; TCRdb's copy keeps in-frame clones and lacks some. Of roughly 100,000 clones in the sample, 91% are singletons; the top ten hold roughly a sixth. The CDR3 covers 14 residues. The V gene lost 5 bases and the J gene lost 3 bases, with 14 bases spanning the gap. Looked up from germline, CDR1 is ENHRY and CDR2 is SYGVKD. Specimen: peripheral blood. This chain connects TRBV10-3 to TRBJ2-7, with a tentative D call TRBD1 (6 bases). This clonotype was sampled from a man in his fifties with acute or convalescent COVID-19. The CDR3 protein is CAISTFGDNYEQYF. The CDR3 region has the DNA TGTGCCATCAGTACTTTCGGGGACAACTACGAGCAGTACTTC.